This is a list of T cell receptor beta chains from one sample in a study of long-term antiretroviral therapy in people with HIV. Clones were read by immunoSEQ multiplex PCR, and TCRdb kept only the in-frame ones, dropping some. The sample carries around 35,000 clones, around 97% recorded once. The specimen comprised unsorted PBMCs, sampled 6.9 years after starting antiretroviral therapy. All receptors come from a man aged 25 to 40 with HIV. Each CDR3 is given with its conserved first and last residue. Each record gives: J gene, V gene, clone size, CDR3 protein. Rows give clone size only sometimes, using once, few, many, or a class for an expanded clone.

J gene: TRBJ2-3
V gene: TRBV2
clone size: -
CDR3 protein: CASRGPDTQYF

J gene: TRBJ2-2
V gene: TRBV7-9
clone size: -
CDR3 protein: CASSWKGSGTGELFF

J gene: TRBJ1-5
V gene: TRBV19
clone size: -
CDR3 protein: CASSFDSNQPQHF

J gene: TRBJ1-4
V gene: TRBV7-6
clone size: -
CDR3 protein: CASSGGTAELFF

J gene: TRBJ2-1
V gene: TRBV7-2
clone size: -
CDR3 protein: CASSDGLAGVNEQFF

J gene: TRBJ1-1
V gene: TRBV7-9
clone size: -
CDR3 protein: CASSFGEYTEAFF

J gene: TRBJ2-1
V gene: TRBV5-1
clone size: -
CDR3 protein: CASSLISGRTEQFF

J gene: TRBJ2-5
V gene: TRBV25-1
clone size: -
CDR3 protein: CASSLRLAGGQETQYF

J gene: TRBJ2-6
V gene: TRBV12-5
clone size: once
CDR3 protein: CASGSMYAGQSRANVLTF

J gene: TRBJ2-7
V gene: TRBV27
clone size: -
CDR3 protein: CASSPRLAGVEQYF

J gene: TRBJ2-1
V gene: TRBV6-6
clone size: -
CDR3 protein: CASRTPGQGSPLAFF

J gene: TRBJ2-5
V gene: TRBV19
clone size: few
CDR3 protein: CASSPRQGQETQYF

J gene: TRBJ1-3
V gene: TRBV4-1
clone size: -
CDR3 protein: CASSQRGSPAGNTIYF

J gene: TRBJ1-1
V gene: TRBV13
clone size: -
CDR3 protein: CASSSTTKMNTEAFF

J gene: TRBJ2-7
V gene: TRBV7-8
clone size: -
CDR3 protein: CASSLLSGGQASSYEQYF

J gene: TRBJ1-5
V gene: TRBV30
clone size: medium-sized
CDR3 protein: CAWSGLRNQPQHF

J gene: TRBJ1-5
V gene: TRBV6-5
clone size: -
CDR3 protein: CASSSRGKNQPQHF

J gene: TRBJ1-1
V gene: TRBV19
clone size: -
CDR3 protein: CASSLTGGVNTEAFF

J gene: TRBJ1-2
V gene: TRBV27
clone size: -
CDR3 protein: CASSSSEHYGYTF

J gene: TRBJ2-5
V gene: TRBV29-1
clone size: -
CDR3 protein: CSVGARETQYF

J gene: TRBJ1-1
V gene: TRBV11-2
clone size: -
CDR3 protein: CASSLGGAGAFF

J gene: TRBJ2-3
V gene: TRBV10-3
clone size: -
CDR3 protein: CAISVGGTDTQYF

J gene: TRBJ1-2
V gene: TRBV5-8
clone size: -
CDR3 protein: CASSSGPLNYGYTF

J gene: TRBJ1-2
V gene: TRBV9
clone size: -
CDR3 protein: CASAEGTDYGYTF

J gene: TRBJ2-7
V gene: TRBV7-2
clone size: once
CDR3 protein: CASSLLEGTHEQYF

J gene: TRBJ2-7
V gene: TRBV6-1
clone size: -
CDR3 protein: CASSEGGQDYEQYF

J gene: TRBJ2-3
V gene: TRBV19
clone size: -
CDR3 protein: CATSVLAGVVSDTQYF

J gene: TRBJ2-7
V gene: TRBV19
clone size: -
CDR3 protein: CASSIRSSHYEQYF

J gene: TRBJ1-1
V gene: TRBV29-1
clone size: -
CDR3 protein: CSVEASGLNTEAFF

J gene: TRBJ1-3
V gene: TRBV25-1
clone size: -
CDR3 protein: CASGGEPDSGNTIYF

J gene: TRBJ2-2
V gene: TRBV2
clone size: -
CDR3 protein: CASRWGSGELFF

J gene: TRBJ1-2
V gene: TRBV30
clone size: -
CDR3 protein: CAWRNRVNGYTF

J gene: TRBJ1-6
V gene: TRBV6-5
clone size: -
CDR3 protein: CASRRGEGSPLHF

J gene: TRBJ2-5
V gene: TRBV13
clone size: -
CDR3 protein: CASSLGQIGETQYF

J gene: TRBJ1-2
V gene: TRBV25-1
clone size: few
CDR3 protein: CASSDQGDGYTF

J gene: TRBJ1-6
V gene: TRBV10-3
clone size: -
CDR3 protein: CAISNLSPMGSPLHF

J gene: TRBJ2-1
V gene: TRBV13
clone size: -
CDR3 protein: CASSLGTASSYNEQFF

J gene: TRBJ1-4
V gene: TRBV7-2
clone size: -
CDR3 protein: CASSLGQGARDEKLFF

J gene: TRBJ2-2
V gene: TRBV7-8
clone size: -
CDR3 protein: CASSITGEPTGELFF

J gene: TRBJ1-3
V gene: TRBV9
clone size: -
CDR3 protein: CASSVGPSDYSGNTIYF

J gene: TRBJ2-1
V gene: TRBV6-5
clone size: -
CDR3 protein: CASSPRTGYNEQFF

J gene: TRBJ1-1
V gene: TRBV29-1
clone size: -
CDR3 protein: CSVGGTGTTEAFF

J gene: TRBJ1-4
V gene: TRBV13
clone size: -
CDR3 protein: CASSLGDRLDEKLFF

J gene: TRBJ2-3
V gene: TRBV9
clone size: -
CDR3 protein: CASSVDLGGGYTDTQYF

J gene: TRBJ1-5
V gene: TRBV5-6
clone size: -
CDR3 protein: CASSLGGSNQPQHF

J gene: TRBJ2-3
V gene: TRBV11-2
clone size: -
CDR3 protein: CASSLTGGETRYTQYF

J gene: TRBJ2-7
V gene: TRBV10-3
clone size: few
CDR3 protein: CAISESSVTYEQYF

J gene: TRBJ1-2
V gene: TRBV30
clone size: -
CDR3 protein: CAWSTPMGEGGYTF

J gene: TRBJ1-5
V gene: TRBV6-4
clone size: -
CDR3 protein: CASSDRGHGNSNQPQHF

J gene: TRBJ2-7
V gene: TRBV5-6
clone size: -
CDR3 protein: CASSLRDRETNEQYF

J gene: TRBJ2-3
V gene: TRBV5-4
clone size: once
CDR3 protein: CASSTTGTQITDTQYF

J gene: TRBJ1-2
V gene: TRBV7-9
clone size: -
CDR3 protein: CASSLGLRGPANYGYTF